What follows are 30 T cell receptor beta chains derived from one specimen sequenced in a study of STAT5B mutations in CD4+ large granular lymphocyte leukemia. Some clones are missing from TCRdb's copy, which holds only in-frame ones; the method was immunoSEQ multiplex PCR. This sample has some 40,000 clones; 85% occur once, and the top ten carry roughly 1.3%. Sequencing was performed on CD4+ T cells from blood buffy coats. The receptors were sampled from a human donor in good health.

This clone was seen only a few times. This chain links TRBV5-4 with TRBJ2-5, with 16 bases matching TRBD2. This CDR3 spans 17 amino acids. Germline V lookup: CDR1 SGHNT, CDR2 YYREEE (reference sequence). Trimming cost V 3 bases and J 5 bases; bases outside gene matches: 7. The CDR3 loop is CASSSGTSGGAGETQYF. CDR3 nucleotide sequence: TGTGCCAGCAGCTCTGGGACTAGCGGGGGGGCTGGGGAGACCCAGTACTTC.

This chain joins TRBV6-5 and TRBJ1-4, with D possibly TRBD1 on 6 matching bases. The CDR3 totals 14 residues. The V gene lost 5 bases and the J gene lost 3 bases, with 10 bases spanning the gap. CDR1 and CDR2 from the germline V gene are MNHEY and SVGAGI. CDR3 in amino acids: CASSIQGPNEKLFF. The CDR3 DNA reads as TGTGCCAGCAGTATACAGGGACCTAATGAAAAACTGTTTTTT.

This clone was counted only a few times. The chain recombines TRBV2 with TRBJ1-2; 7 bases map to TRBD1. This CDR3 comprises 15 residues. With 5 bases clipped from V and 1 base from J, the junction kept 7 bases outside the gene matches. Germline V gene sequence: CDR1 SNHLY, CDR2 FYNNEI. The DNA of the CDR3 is TGTGCCAGCAGTCCGCGGCCAGGGGGTAACTATGGCTACACCTTC. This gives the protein CASSPRPGGNYGYTF.

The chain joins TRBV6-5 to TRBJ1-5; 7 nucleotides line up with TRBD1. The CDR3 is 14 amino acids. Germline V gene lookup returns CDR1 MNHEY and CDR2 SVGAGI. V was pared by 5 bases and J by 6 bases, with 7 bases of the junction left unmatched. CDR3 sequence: CASSPRQGSQPQHF. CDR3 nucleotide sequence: TGTGCCAGCAGTCCGCGACAGGGTAGTCAGCCCCAGCATTTT.

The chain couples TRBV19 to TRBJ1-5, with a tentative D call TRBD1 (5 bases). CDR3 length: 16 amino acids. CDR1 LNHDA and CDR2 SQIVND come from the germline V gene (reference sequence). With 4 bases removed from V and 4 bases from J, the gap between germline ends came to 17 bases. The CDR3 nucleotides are TGTGCCAGTAGTACCCCCCGGGGGGGTTGGAATCAGCCCCAGCATTTT. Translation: CASSTPRGGWNQPQHF.

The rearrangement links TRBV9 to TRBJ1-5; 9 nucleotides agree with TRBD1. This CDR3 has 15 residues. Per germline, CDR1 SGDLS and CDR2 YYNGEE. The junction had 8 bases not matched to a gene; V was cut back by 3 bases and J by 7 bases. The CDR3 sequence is CASSATGTGNQPQHF. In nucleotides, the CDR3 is TGTGCCAGCAGCGCGACCGGGACAGGGAACCAGCCCCAGCATTTT.

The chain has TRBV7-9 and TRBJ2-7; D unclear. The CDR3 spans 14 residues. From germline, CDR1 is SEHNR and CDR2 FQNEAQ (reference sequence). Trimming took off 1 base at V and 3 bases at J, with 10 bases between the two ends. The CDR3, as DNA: TGTGCCAGCAGCTTAGGGGCAAGGGTCTACGAGCAGTACTTC. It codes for CASSLGARVYEQYF.

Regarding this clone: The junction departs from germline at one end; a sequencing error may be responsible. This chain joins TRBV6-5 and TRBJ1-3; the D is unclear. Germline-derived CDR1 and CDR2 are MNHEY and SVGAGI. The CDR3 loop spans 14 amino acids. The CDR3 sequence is CASSRTVDGNTIYF. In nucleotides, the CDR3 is TGTGCTAGCAGCCGCACCGTCGATGGAAACACCATATATTTT.

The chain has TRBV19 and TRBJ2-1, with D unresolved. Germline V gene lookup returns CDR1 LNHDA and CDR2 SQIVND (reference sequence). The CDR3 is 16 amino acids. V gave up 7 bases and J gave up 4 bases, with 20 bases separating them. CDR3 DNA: TGTGCCAGTACCATGGGTAGTGCCCCGAATTACAATGAGCAGTTCTTC. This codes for CASTMGSAPNYNEQFF.

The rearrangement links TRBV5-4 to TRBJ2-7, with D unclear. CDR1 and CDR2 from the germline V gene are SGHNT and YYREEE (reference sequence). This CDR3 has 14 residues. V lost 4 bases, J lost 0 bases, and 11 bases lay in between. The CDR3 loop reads CASSPRQDSYEQYF. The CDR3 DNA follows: TGTGCCAGCAGCCCTCGGCAGGACTCCTACGAGCAGTACTTC.

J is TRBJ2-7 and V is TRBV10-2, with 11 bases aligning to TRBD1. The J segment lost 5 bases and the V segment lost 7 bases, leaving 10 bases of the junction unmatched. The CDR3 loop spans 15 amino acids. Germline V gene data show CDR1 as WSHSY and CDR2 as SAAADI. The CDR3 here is CASMPWDRGSHEQYF. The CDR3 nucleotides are TGCGCCAGCATGCCCTGGGACAGGGGGTCCCACGAGCAGTACTTC.

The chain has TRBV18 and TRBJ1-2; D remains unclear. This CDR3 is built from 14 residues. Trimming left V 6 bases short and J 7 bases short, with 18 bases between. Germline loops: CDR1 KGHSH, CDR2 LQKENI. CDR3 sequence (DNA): TGTGCCAGCTCCCTCCCCTTAGACTGGGTTGGCTACACCTTC. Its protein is CASSLPLDWVGYTF.

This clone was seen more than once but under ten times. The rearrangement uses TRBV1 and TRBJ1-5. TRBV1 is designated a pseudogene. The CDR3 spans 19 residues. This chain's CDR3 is CTSSQDKSGQGASNQPQHF. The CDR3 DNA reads TGCACCAGCAGCCAAGATAAGTCCGGGCAGGGAGCAAGCAATCAGCCCCAGCATTTT.

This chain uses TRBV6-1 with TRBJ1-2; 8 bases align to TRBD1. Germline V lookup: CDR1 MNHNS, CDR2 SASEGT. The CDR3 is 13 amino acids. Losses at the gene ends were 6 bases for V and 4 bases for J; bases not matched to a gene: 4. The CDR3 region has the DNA TGTGCCAGCAGCGCAGGACAGGGCTATGGCTACACCTTC. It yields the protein CASSAGQGYGYTF.

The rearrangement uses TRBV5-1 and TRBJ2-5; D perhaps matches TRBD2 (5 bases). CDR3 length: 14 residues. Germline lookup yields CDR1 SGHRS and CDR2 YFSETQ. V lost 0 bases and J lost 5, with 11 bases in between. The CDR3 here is CASSLAAGRETQYF. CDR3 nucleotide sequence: TGCGCCAGCAGCTTGGCCGCGGGCAGGGAGACCCAGTACTTC.

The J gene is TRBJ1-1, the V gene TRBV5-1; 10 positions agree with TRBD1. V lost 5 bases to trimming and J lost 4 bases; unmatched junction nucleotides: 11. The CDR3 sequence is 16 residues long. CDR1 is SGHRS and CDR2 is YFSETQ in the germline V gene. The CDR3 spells CASSETGTGVVTEAFF. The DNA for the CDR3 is TGCGCCAGCAGTGAGACCGGGACAGGGGTAGTCACTGAAGCTTTCTTT.

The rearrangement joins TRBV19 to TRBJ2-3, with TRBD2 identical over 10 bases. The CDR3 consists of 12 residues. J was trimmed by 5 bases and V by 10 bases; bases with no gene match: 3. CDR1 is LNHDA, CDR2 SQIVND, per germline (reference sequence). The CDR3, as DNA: TGTGCCACTAGCGGGGGTGGAGATACGCAGTATTTT. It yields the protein CATSGGGDTQYF.

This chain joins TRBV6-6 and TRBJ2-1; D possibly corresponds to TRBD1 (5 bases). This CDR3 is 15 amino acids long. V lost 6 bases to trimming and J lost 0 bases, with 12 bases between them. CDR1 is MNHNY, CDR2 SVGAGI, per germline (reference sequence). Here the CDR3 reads CASRITGVSYNEQFF. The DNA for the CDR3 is TGTGCCAGCAGAATCACAGGAGTCTCCTACAATGAGCAGTTCTTC.

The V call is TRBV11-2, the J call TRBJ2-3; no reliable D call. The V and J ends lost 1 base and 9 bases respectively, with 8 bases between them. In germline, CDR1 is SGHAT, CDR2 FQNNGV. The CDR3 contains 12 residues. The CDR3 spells CASSLGLRTQYF. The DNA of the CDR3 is TGTGCCAGCAGCTTAGGGCTTAGAACGCAGTATTTT.

The CDR3 region is CASTPGASGSYEQYF. The CDR3 bases are TGCGCCAGCACCCCGGGGGCTAGCGGCTCCTACGAGCAGTACTTC. The J gene is TRBJ2-7, the V gene TRBV5-1, with D possibly matching TRBD2 (7 bases). Per the germline V gene, CDR1 is SGHRS and CDR2 is YFSETQ. The CDR3 covers 15 residues. V lost 6 bases and J lost 0, with 16 bases in between.

The CDR3 is CASSLGIGTGGGNEQFF. The CDR3 DNA is TGTGCCAGCAGCCTAGGGATTGGGACAGGGGGCGGGAATGAGCAGTTCTTC. V gene TRBV7-2 combines with J gene TRBJ2-1; 12 bases are a match to TRBD1. The trim removed 5 bases at V and 7 bases at J, leaving 12 bases unmatched. The CDR3 spans 17 residues. Germline-derived CDR1 and CDR2 are SGHTA and FQGNSA.

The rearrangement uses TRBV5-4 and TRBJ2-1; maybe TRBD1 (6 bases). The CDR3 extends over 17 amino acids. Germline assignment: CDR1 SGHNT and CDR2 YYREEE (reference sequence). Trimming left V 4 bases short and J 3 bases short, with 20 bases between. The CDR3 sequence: CASSGGPWLRVYNEQFF. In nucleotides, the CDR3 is TGTGCCAGCAGCGGGGGCCCTTGGCTACGGGTCTACAATGAGCAGTTCTTC.

CDR3 sequence: CASSPSEVSRTNPGELFF. CDR3 coding DNA: TGTGCCAGCTCACCAAGTGAGGTATCCCGGACAAACCCAGGGGAGCTGTTTTTT. This chain links TRBV18 with TRBJ2-2; TRBD1 might be the D (5 bases). Germline CDR1 is KGHSH and CDR2 is LQKENI. This CDR3 has 18 residues. V lost 2 bases and J 8 bases, leaving 24 bases between the germline ends.

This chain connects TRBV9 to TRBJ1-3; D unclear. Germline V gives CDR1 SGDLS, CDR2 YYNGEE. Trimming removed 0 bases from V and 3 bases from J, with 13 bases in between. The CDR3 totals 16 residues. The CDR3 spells CASSVEPTGVGNTIYF. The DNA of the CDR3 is TGTGCCAGCAGCGTAGAACCGACCGGGGTTGGAAACACCATATATTTT.

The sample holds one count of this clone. The CDR3 DNA sequence: TGTGCCACTAGGGACTCTTACTTC. Encoded protein: CATRDSYF. This chain joins TRBV19 and TRBJ2-7, with D maybe TRBD2 (6 bases). The CDR3 has 8 residues. V was cut by 10 bases and J by 13 bases, with 11 bases left in between. Germline loops: CDR1 LNHDA, CDR2 SQIVND (reference sequence). Full variable domain (rest looked up from reference TRBV19 and TRBJ2-7): DGGITQSPKYLFRKEGQNVTLSCEQNLNHDAMYWYRQDPGQGLRLIYYSQIVNDFQKGDIAEGYSVSREKKESFPLTVTSAQKNPTAFYLCATRDSYFGPGTRLTVT.

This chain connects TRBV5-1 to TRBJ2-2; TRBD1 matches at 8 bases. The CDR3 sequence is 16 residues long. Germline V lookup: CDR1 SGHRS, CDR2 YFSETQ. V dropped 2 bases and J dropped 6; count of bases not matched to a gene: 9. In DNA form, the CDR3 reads TGCGCCAGCAGCTTCTATAGGACAGGGTTGTCCGGGGAGCTGTTTTTT. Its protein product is CASSFYRTGLSGELFF.

The DNA for the CDR3 is TGTGCCAGCAGTTTATCGTTTGCGGAGACCCAGTACTTC. Translated: CASSLSFAETQYF. This rearrangement joins TRBV27 to TRBJ2-5; D ambiguous. The CDR3 runs to 13 residues. Germline V CDR1 and CDR2: MNHEY, SMNVEV (reference sequence). Trimming shortened V by 0 bases and J by 5 bases, and 7 bases separated the two germline ends.

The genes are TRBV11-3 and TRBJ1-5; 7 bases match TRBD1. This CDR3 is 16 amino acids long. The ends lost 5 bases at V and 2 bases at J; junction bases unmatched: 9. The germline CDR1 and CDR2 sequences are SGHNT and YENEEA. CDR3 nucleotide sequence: TGTGCCAGCAGCCCTCCCGGGACAGCCGGCAATCAGCCCCAGCATTTT. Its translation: CASSPPGTAGNQPQHF. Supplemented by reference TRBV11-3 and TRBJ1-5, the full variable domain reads EAGVVQSPRYKIIEKKQPVAFWCNPISGHNTLYWYLQNLGQGPELLIRYENEEAVDDSQLPKDRFSAERLKGVDSTLKIQPAELGDSAVYLCASSPPGTAGNQPQHFGDGTRLSIL.

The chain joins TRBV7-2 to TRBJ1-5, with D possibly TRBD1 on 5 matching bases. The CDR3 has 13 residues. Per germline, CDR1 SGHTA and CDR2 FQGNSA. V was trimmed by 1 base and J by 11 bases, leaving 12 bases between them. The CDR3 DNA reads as TGTGCCAGCAGCTTAGGGGGCCCGGAGGCCCAGCATTTT. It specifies CASSLGGPEAQHF.

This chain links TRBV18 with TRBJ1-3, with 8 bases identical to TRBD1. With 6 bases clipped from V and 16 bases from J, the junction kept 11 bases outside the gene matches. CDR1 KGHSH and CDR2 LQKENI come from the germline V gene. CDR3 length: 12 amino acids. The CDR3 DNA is TGTGCCAGCTCCCGGGGACAGGACGTAGTTTATTTT. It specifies CASSRGQDVVYF. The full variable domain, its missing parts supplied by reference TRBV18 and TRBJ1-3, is NAGVMQNPRHLVRRRGQEARLRCSPMKGHSHVYWYRQLPEEGLKFMVYLQKENIIDESGMPKERFSAEFPKEGPSILRIQQVVRGDSAAYFCASSRGQDVVYFGEGSWLTVV.